This TCR beta chain was recorded in a study of T cells expressing NK-cell markers. Overall study findings and caveats: Of the CD8+ T cell pool in several donors, roughly 1.0-8% was accounted for by dominant NKG2C+ clonotypes. The CD3+CD56-NKG2C+ fraction of several donors was also led by these clonotypes.

The authors made TCR beta cDNA libraries by 5'RACE template switching. This switching added a universal primer site and UMIs. Each CDR3 protein gets one entry in TCRdb, which reprocessed the 5' RACE reads and gives no DNA. The sample holds fewer than 400,000 distinct CDR3 sequences. To note about this clonotype: The antigen is undetermined.

The sample was blood T cells: a sorted CD56 or NKG2C T cell subset, CD4+ or CD8+ T cells, or bulk PBMC T cells (not recorded which). The receptor was derived from a man aged 18-69 years in good health.

CDR3 sequence: CASSLARVGFTDTQYF. The genes are TRBV7-2 and TRBJ2-3. Per the germline V gene, CDR1 is SGHTA and CDR2 is FQGNSA. The CDR3 loop spans 16 amino acids.